The next 32 T cell receptor beta chains were all read from a single sample in a study of T cells in Graves' hyperthyroidism and ophthalmopathy. Researchers amplified the TCR beta CDR3 regions from RNA transcripts. First-round RT-PCR of the TCR CDR3 relied on the HTBI primer set. A single record per CDR3 protein comes from TCRdb applying MiXCR to the multiplex PCR reads. The data hold 500,000 to 800,000 distinct CDR3 sequences, with 40% to 55% observed a single time. Sequences were obtained from peripheral blood or thyroid tissue (not recorded which). These receptors were obtained from an adult man with Graves' disease, either hyperthyroidism or ophthalmopathy (not recorded which).

The V gene is TRBV2, the J gene TRBJ1-4; 7 bases are a match to TRBD1. Trimming took 3 bases from V and 5 from J; bases not matched to a gene: 3. Germline V lookup: CDR1 SNHLY, CDR2 FYNNEI. The CDR3 is 14 amino acids. This CDR3 is CASSESGQNEKLFF. In DNA form, the CDR3 reads TGTGCCAGCAGTGAGTCGGGACAGAATGAAAAACTGTTTTTT.

This clonotype has at least ten counts. V and J are TRBV2 and TRBJ1-5; a weak D match, TRBD1 (5 bases). The V gene lost 3 bases and the J gene lost 4 bases, with 13 bases spanning the gap. The CDR3 loop spans 15 amino acids. The germline gives CDR1 SNHLY, CDR2 FYNNEI. CDR3 DNA sequence: TGTGCCAGCAGTGATGAGGGGAGCCGGAATCAGCCCCAGCATTTT. Translated, it gives CASSDEGSRNQPQHF.

With regard to this clonotype: The germline gene is not matched at one end of the junction; a read error may be the cause. The V gene is TRBV7-3, the J gene TRBJ2-7; 9 positions agree with TRBD2. There are 13 residues in the CDR3. Germline values: CDR1 SGHTA, CDR2 FQGTGA. The CDR3 DNA sequence: TGCGCCAGCAGCTTACTAGCGGGCTACGAGGAGTACTTC. Encoded protein: CASSLLAGYEEYF.

The chain links TRBV7-6 to TRBJ2-5, with 8 bases aligning to TRBD1. In germline, CDR1 is SGHVS, CDR2 FNYEAQ. V trimming: 5 bases; J trimming: 2 bases; junction bases outside the gene matches: 16. The CDR3 extends over 18 amino acids. The DNA of the CDR3 is TGTGCCAGCAGCCAGACCCCGGGACAGGTTTTGGCTCAAGAGACCCAGTACTTC. Translation: CASSQTPGQVLAQETQYF.

This clonotype has just a few counts. The chain uses TRBV7-9 and TRBJ1-6, with 7 bases lining up with TRBD1. CDR1 and CDR2 from the germline V gene are SEHNR and FQNEAQ (reference sequence). V lost 4 bases to trimming and J lost 6 bases; unmatched junction nucleotides: 6. This CDR3 spans 15 amino acids. The CDR3 region has the DNA TGTGCCAGCAGCTCAACAGGGGCAACTAATTCACCCCTCCACTTT. It is translated as CASSSTGATNSPLHF.

The chain uses TRBV11-2 and TRBJ1-6; D gene uncertain. This CDR3 region has 15 residues. The V gene's germline CDR1 is SGHAT and CDR2 FQNNGV. V lost 5 bases, J lost 8 bases, and 16 bases lay in between. The CDR3 sequence: CASSPRQGQHSPLHF. CDR3 DNA sequence: TGTGCCAGCAGCCCGAGACAAGGGCAGCATTCACCCCTCCACTTT.

The chain is built from TRBV5-1 and TRBJ2-7; D remains ambiguous. CDR3 length: 14 amino acids. Germline loops: CDR1 SGHRS, CDR2 YFSETQ. The V and J ends lost 4 bases and 7 bases respectively, with 18 bases between them. This CDR3 is CASSAVGTLNEQYF. CDR3 bases: TGCGCCAGCAGCGCGGTCGGTACGCTCAATGAGCAGTACTTC.

V is TRBV29-1 and J is TRBJ1-2, with 11 bases identical to TRBD1. The trim removed 6 bases at V and 6 bases at J, leaving 6 bases unmatched. The germline V gene encodes CDR1 SQVTM and CDR2 ANQGSEA. This CDR3 has 13 residues. The CDR3 loop reads CSVRTGGGNGYTF. The DNA for the CDR3 is TGCAGCGTGAGGACAGGGGGCGGGAATGGCTACACCTTC.

The chain carries TRBV20-1 and TRBJ2-5; D is possibly TRBD1 or TRBD2 (5 bases each). V shed 1 base and J shed 5 bases, with 11 bases lying between them. The CDR3 extends over 13 amino acids. The germline gives CDR1 DFQATT, CDR2 SNEGSKA (reference sequence). The CDR3 spells CSARVGGVETQYF. CDR3 in DNA: TGCAGTGCTAGAGTTGGGGGAGTGGAGACCCAGTACTTC.

Points on this clonotype: One end of the junction does not line up with germline, which may come from a read error. J is TRBJ2-3 and V is TRBV7-9, with 7 bases matching TRBD2. CDR1 SEHNR and CDR2 FQNEAQ come from the germline V gene (reference sequence). The length of the CDR3 is 14 residues. The CDR3 region is CASSQRLATDTQYF. DNA of the CDR3: TGCGCCAGCAGCCAAAGACTAGCCACAGATACGCAGTATTTT.

The chain couples TRBV7-9 to TRBJ2-7, with 12 bases matching TRBD2. This CDR3 spans 15 amino acids. The J segment lost 3 bases and the V segment lost 5 bases, leaving 5 bases of the junction unmatched. Germline V gene data show CDR1 as SEHNR and CDR2 as FQNEAQ (reference sequence). The CDR3, as DNA: TGTGCCAGCAGCAAGCGACTAGCGGGAGTCTACGAGCAGTACTTC. Translation: CASSKRLAGVYEQYF.

This clonotype was detected many times. The chain couples TRBV7-2 to TRBJ1-1; 7 bases map to TRBD1. Germline V CDR1 and CDR2: SGHTA, FQGNSA. With V trimmed by 8 bases and J by 0 bases, 3 bases remained unmatched. This CDR3 spans 13 amino acids. CDR3 amino acids: CASGQVMNTEAFF. The DNA of the CDR3 is TGTGCCAGCGGACAGGTCATGAACACTGAAGCTTTCTTT. The variable domain in full, completed from reference TRBV7-2 and TRBJ1-1, reads GAGVSQSPSNKVTEKGKDVELRCDPISGHTALYWYRQSLGQGLEFLIYFQGNSAPDKSGLPSDRFSAERTGGSVSTLTIQRTQQEDSAVYLCASGQVMNTEAFFGQGTRLTVV.

In this sample, this clonotype turned up a few times. The V call is TRBV15, the J call TRBJ1-2, with a tentative D call TRBD1 (6 bases). Trimming took 3 bases from V and 0 from J, leaving 14 bases between them. The CDR3 extends over 16 amino acids. The germline CDR1 and CDR2 sequences are LNHNV and YYDKDF (reference sequence). CDR3: CATSRGQSKANYGYTF. CDR3 nucleotide sequence: TGTGCCACCAGCAGGGGACAATCCAAAGCTAACTATGGCTACACCTTC.

In this sample, this clonotype turned up a few times. This chain links TRBV6-1 with TRBJ1-5; a possible D gene is TRBD1 (5 bases). V lost 2 bases and J 6 bases, leaving 14 bases between the germline ends. Germline values: CDR1 MNHNS, CDR2 SASEGT. The CDR3 spans 15 residues. DNA of the CDR3: TGTGCCAGCAGTGAAAGTTCGGCAGGGTCTCAGCCCCAGCATTTT. As protein: CASSESSAGSQPQHF.

This clonotype was seen a few times. The CDR3 protein is CASSLVHPGYTF. The CDR3 bases are TGTGCCAGCAGTTTAGTTCATCCGGGCTACACCTTC. This chain links TRBV12-3 or TRBV12-4 with TRBJ1-2; D unclear. V lost 1 base to trimming and J lost 8 bases, with 8 bases between them. The CDR3 is made up of 12 amino acids.

The rearrangement joins TRBV29-1 to TRBJ1-4; 7 bases line up with TRBD1. The CDR3 is 13 amino acids. Per the germline V gene, CDR1 is SQVTM and CDR2 is ANQGSEA. The CDR3 loop reads CRVNDRVFEKLFF. Written as DNA, the CDR3 is TGCAGGGTTAACGACAGGGTGTTCGAAAAACTGTTTTTT.

The chain combines TRBV2 with TRBJ1-6; D might be TRBD1 (6 bases). V lost 6 bases, J lost 10 bases, and 19 bases lay in between. The germline V gene encodes CDR1 SNHLY and CDR2 FYNNEI. CDR3 length: 15 residues. CDR3 loop: CASSLIRGGASPLHF. CDR3 bases: TGTGCCAGCAGCTTAATAAGGGGGGGGGCCTCACCCCTCCACTTT. The variable domain in full, completed from reference TRBV2 and TRBJ1-6, reads EPEVTQTPSHQVTQMGQEVILRCVPISNHLYFYWYRQILGQKVEFLVSFYNNEISEKSEIFDDQFSVERPDGSNFTLKIRSTKLEDSAMYFCASSLIRGGASPLHFGNGTRLTVT.

This clonotype was found many times. V and J are TRBV6-5 and TRBJ2-7, with D unclear. Germline lookup yields CDR1 MNHEY and CDR2 SVGAGI. This CDR3 contains 14 residues. V lost 2 bases to trimming and J lost 2 bases, with 10 bases between them. The CDR3 loop is CASSYGGSTYEQYF. Written as DNA, the CDR3 is TGTGCCAGCAGTTACGGTGGCAGTACCTACGAGCAGTACTTC.

This chain uses TRBV7-9 with TRBJ1-5; 12 bases are shared with TRBD1. The CDR3 spans 16 residues. With 4 bases clipped from V and 6 bases from J, the junction kept 7 bases outside the gene matches. The germline CDR1 and CDR2 sequences are SEHNR and FQNEAQ (reference sequence). The CDR3 here is CASSYGTGGLIQPQHF. CDR3 sequence (DNA): TGTGCCAGCAGCTACGGGACAGGGGGCCTAATTCAGCCCCAGCATTTT.

A few counts support this clonotype. This rearrangement joins TRBV14 to TRBJ2-7, with a weak D call TRBD2 (6 bases). V lost 0 bases and J 0 bases, leaving 15 bases between the germline ends. This CDR3 spans 17 amino acids. Germline values: CDR1 SGHDN, CDR2 FVKESK. The CDR3, as DNA: TGTGCCAGCAGCCAAGATGGGGCGGGGTATAGCTCCTACGAGCAGTACTTC. This translates into CASSQDGAGYSSYEQYF.

This clonotype was picked up a small number of times. The chain combines TRBV6-1 with TRBJ1-1; perhaps TRBD1 as D (5 bases). This CDR3 contains 13 residues. Trimming shortened V by 6 bases and J by 1 base, and 9 bases separated the two germline ends. In germline, CDR1 is MNHNS, CDR2 SASEGT. In DNA form, the CDR3 reads TGTGCCAGCAGAGTTAGGGGGAACACTGAAGCTTTCTTT. Translated, it gives CASRVRGNTEAFF.

V gene TRBV29-1 combines with J gene TRBJ2-1, with D perhaps being TRBD1 or TRBD2 (5 bases each). The CDR3 sequence is 12 residues long. V was shortened by 8 bases and J by 7 bases, with 15 bases between the two germline ends. Germline V gives CDR1 SQVTM, CDR2 ANQGSEA. The chain's CDR3 is CSSRPGANEQFF. In nucleotides, the CDR3 is TGCAGCTCCCGCCCCGGGGCGAATGAGCAGTTCTTC.

In this sample, this clonotype turned up a few times. The V gene is TRBV28, the J gene TRBJ1-5; maybe TRBD1 (5 bases). Germline-derived CDR1 and CDR2 are MDHEN and SYDVKM. V dropped 6 bases and J dropped 2 bases, with 11 bases sitting between them. The CDR3 sequence is 14 residues long. The CDR3 sequence is CASRPRDGNQPQHF. In nucleotides, the CDR3 is TGTGCCAGCAGGCCCCGGGACGGCAATCAGCCCCAGCATTTT.

This clonotype has at least ten counts. The rearrangement links TRBV7-9 to TRBJ2-7; D ambiguous. The V gene lost 5 bases and the J gene lost 1 base, with 15 bases spanning the gap. Germline-derived CDR1 and CDR2 are SEHNR and FQNEAQ (reference sequence). The CDR3 spans 15 residues. The CDR3 is CASSLGRSSSYEQYF. CDR3 bases: TGTGCCAGCAGCCTAGGACGGAGCTCTTCCTACGAGCAGTACTTC.

This clonotype was picked up many times. The chain combines TRBV29-1 with TRBJ2-5, with D possibly matching TRBD2 (6 bases). CDR1 SQVTM and CDR2 ANQGSEA come from the germline V gene. The CDR3 extends over 13 amino acids. V was trimmed by 2 bases and J by 0 bases, leaving 7 bases between them. The CDR3: CSVELANQETQYF. CDR3 DNA: TGCAGCGTTGAACTAGCGAACCAAGAGACCCAGTACTTC.

The V gene is TRBV12-3 or TRBV12-4, the J gene TRBJ1-1; unclear D gene. V was shortened by 1 base and J by 0 bases, with 9 bases between the two germline ends. The CDR3 contains 15 residues. The CDR3 region has the DNA TGTGCCAGCAGTTTAGTTCCTCCTTTGAACACTGAAGCTTTCTTT. Translating it yields CASSLVPPLNTEAFF.

Comments on this clonotype: Sequence at one end of the junction differs from germline and may be a read error. The chain is built from TRBV2 and TRBJ2-5, with D maybe TRBD1 (6 bases). The CDR3 length is 14 residues. Germline assignment: CDR1 SNHLY and CDR2 FYNNEI. CDR3 protein: CAISAARDNQPQYF. In DNA, the CDR3 is TGTGCCATCAGTGCGGCCAGGGACAATCAGCCCCAGTACTTC.

In its sample, this clonotype was seen many times. The rearrangement links TRBV2 to TRBJ1-6; D is perhaps TRBD1 (6 bases). The V end lost 8 bases, the J end lost 9 bases, and 14 bases lay between the germline ends. This CDR3 has 13 amino acids. Germline-derived CDR1 and CDR2 are SNHLY and FYNNEI. The CDR3 DNA follows: TGTGCCAGCGGGGGGCCGGAGGGTTCACCCCTCCACTTT. This encodes CASGGPEGSPLHF.

CDR3 loop: CASSQVGTGGYGYTF. The CDR3 nucleotides are TGTGCCAGCAGCCAAGTTGGGACAGGGGGGTATGGCTACACCTTC. The chain carries TRBV6-1 and TRBJ1-2; the match to TRBD1 covers 11 bases. In germline, CDR1 is MNHNS, CDR2 SASEGT. V shed 6 bases and J 5 bases; nucleotides not matched to a gene: 8. This CDR3 contains 15 residues.

This clonotype was seen many times. One end of the junction fails to match germline, which may point to a read error. The rearrangement joins TRBV7-8 to TRBJ1-1, with D perhaps matching TRBD1 (6 bases). CDR3 length equals 14 residues. CDR1 is SGHVS, CDR2 FQNEAQ, per germline. For the CDR3, the DNA is TGCGCCAGCAGCACGTCGACAGGGAACACTGAAGCTTTCTTT. Translation gives CASSTSTGNTEAFF.

The rearrangement uses TRBV24-1 and TRBJ2-3; 9 bases match TRBD2. This CDR3 contains 16 residues. The ends lost 1 base at V and 4 bases at J; junction bases unmatched: 5. Germline loops: CDR1 KGHDR, CDR2 SFDVKD. The chain's CDR3 is CATSDLGGGDSDTQYF. The CDR3 coding sequence is TGTGCCACCAGTGATTTAGGCGGGGGGGACTCAGATACGCAGTATTTT.

The rearrangement uses TRBV7-9 and TRBJ1-5; TRBD1 might be the D (6 bases). Trimming left V 3 bases short and J 4 bases short, with 22 bases between. Germline V gives CDR1 SEHNR, CDR2 FQNEAQ (reference sequence). The CDR3 covers 18 residues. DNA for the CDR3: TGTGCCAGCAGCTTTAAACCCGAAGTACCGGGGGCGAATCAGCCCCAGCATTTT. Its translation is CASSFKPEVPGANQPQHF.